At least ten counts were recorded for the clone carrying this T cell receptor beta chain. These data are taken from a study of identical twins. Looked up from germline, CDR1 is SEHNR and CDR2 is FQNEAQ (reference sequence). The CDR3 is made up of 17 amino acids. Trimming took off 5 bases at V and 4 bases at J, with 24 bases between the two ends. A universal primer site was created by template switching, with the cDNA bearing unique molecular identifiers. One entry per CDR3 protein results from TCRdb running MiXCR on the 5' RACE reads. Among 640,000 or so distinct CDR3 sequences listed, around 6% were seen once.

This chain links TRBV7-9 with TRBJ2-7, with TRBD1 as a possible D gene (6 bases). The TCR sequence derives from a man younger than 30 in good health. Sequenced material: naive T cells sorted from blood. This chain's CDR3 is CASSPFSLRTEKYEQYF. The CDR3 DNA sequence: TGTGCCAGCAGCCCATTTTCTTTGAGGACAGAGAAATACGAGCAGTACTTC. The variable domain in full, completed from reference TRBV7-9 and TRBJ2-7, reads DTGVSQNPRHKITKRGQNVTFRCDPISEHNRLYWYRQTLGQGPEFLTYFQNEAQLEKSRLLSDRFSAERPKGSFSTLEIQRTEQGDSAMYLCASSPFSLRTEKYEQYFGPGTRLTVT.